The 8 T cell receptor beta chains reported below all come from one sample, sequenced in a study of cytomegalovirus exposure and HLA in healthy donors. 13 Jbeta primers and 60 Vbeta primers were used for the PCR. Measured with immunoSEQ multiplex PCR; TCRdb has only the in-frame clones, and not every one. The data contain fewer than 200,000 clones, around 79% of them singletons. The sample comprised PBMCs. These receptors all come from a woman in her 50s in good health and CMV-seropositive.

In its sample, this clone is medium-sized. The chain employs TRBV2 and TRBJ1-2; D ambiguous. Germline loops: CDR1 SNHLY, CDR2 FYNNEI. Deletions cut 0 bases from V and 7 bases from J, with 12 bases between. The CDR3 is made up of 14 amino acids. CDR3 sequence: CASSEALLGFGYTF. Here the CDR3 DNA reads TGTGCCAGCAGTGAAGCGCTTCTAGGATTTGGCTACACCTTC.

The chain employs TRBV2 and TRBJ1-1; no clear D gene. V dropped 6 bases and J dropped 5 bases, with 16 bases sitting between them. The CDR3 is 14 amino acids. Germline V gene sequence: CDR1 SNHLY, CDR2 FYNNEI. CDR3 loop: CASRDGKGYTEAFF. The CDR3 DNA reads as TGTGCCAGCAGGGACGGGAAGGGTTATACTGAAGCTTTCTTT.

This clone was detected a few times. V is TRBV2 and J is TRBJ2-5, with a weak D call TRBD1 (6 bases). The CDR3 has 12 residues. The V and J ends lost 9 bases and 1 base respectively, with 9 bases between them. Germline V gene lookup returns CDR1 SNHLY and CDR2 FYNNEI. CDR3 bases: TGTGCCAGTGGGACATTCCAAGAGACCCAGTACTTC. It is translated as CASGTFQETQYF. Drawing the rest from reference TRBV2 and TRBJ2-5, the complete variable domain is EPEVTQTPSHQVTQMGQEVILRCVPISNHLYFYWYRQILGQKVEFLVSFYNNEISEKSEIFDDQFSVERPDGSNFTLKIRSTKLEDSAMYFCASGTFQETQYFGPGTRLLVL.

V is TRBV7-2 and J is TRBJ2-5; D might be TRBD2 (5 bases). Germline V CDR1 and CDR2: SGHTA, FQGNSA. This CDR3 has 13 amino acids. With 3 bases removed from V and 4 bases from J, the gap between germline ends came to 9 bases. CDR3 region: CASSFSGRETQYF. The CDR3 bases are TGTGCCAGCAGCTTCTCTGGGAGAGAGACCCAGTACTTC.

This clone was seen only once. The rearrangement joins TRBV28 to TRBJ2-7; 8 bases are shared with TRBD1. Losses at the gene ends were 3 bases for V and 3 bases for J; bases not matched to a gene: 10. The CDR3 totals 16 residues. Germline V gene data show CDR1 as MDHEN and CDR2 as SYDVKM. CDR3 sequence reads: CASSFVVSGGLYEQYF. The DNA of the CDR3 is TGTGCCAGCAGTTTTGTTGTGTCAGGGGGCCTCTACGAGCAGTACTTC.

The rearrangement links TRBV28 to TRBJ2-7; D possibly corresponds to TRBD1 (5 bases). The CDR3 runs to 11 residues. The germline V and J ends were trimmed by 6 bases and 5 bases, with 8 bases remaining between them. Germline V lookup: CDR1 MDHEN, CDR2 SYDVKM. The CDR3 nucleotides are TGTGCCAGCAGAGACAGCCACGAGCAGTACTTC. This gives the protein CASRDSHEQYF.

The rearrangement uses TRBV7-9 and TRBJ2-3; TRBD2 might be the D (6 bases). V lost 3 bases, J lost 4 bases, and 14 bases lay in between. The CDR3 length is 15 residues. Germline lookup yields CDR1 SEHNR and CDR2 FQNEAQ (reference sequence). The chain's CDR3 is CASSFRPWDSDTQYF. The DNA for the CDR3 is TGTGCCAGCAGCTTCCGACCATGGGACTCAGATACGCAGTATTTT.

The rearrangement joins TRBV27 to TRBJ1-3, with 7 bases that match TRBD1. The junction had 7 bases not matched to a gene; V was cut back by 6 bases and J by 2 bases. The germline gives CDR1 MNHEY, CDR2 SMNVEV (reference sequence). The CDR3 runs 15 residues. CDR3 protein: CASRTATGTGNTIYF. As DNA, the CDR3 is TGTGCCAGCAGAACTGCGACAGGGACTGGAAACACCATATATTTT.